This T cell receptor (beta chain) was sequenced in a study of shared clonotypes between healthy human individuals. Donors were healthy HIV-negative adults without recent acute infections or vaccinations. CDR1 is SQVTM and CDR2 is ANQGSEA in the germline V gene. The CDR3 has 12 amino acids. With V trimmed by 7 bases and J by 3 bases, 2 bases remained unmatched. Assay runs were performed at deep level. Assay: immunoSEQ multiplex PCR; the TCRdb copy retains only in-frame clones and omits some. Of approximately 620,000 clones in the sample, around 97% are singletons; the top ten hold about 0.057%. A remark on this clone: Its antigen remains unknown.

Study findings and constraints: The sharing of 4% to 5.5% of naive CD4 clonotypes was seen across a handful of donors. Memory subsets generally showed smaller estimated richness than naive subsets did.

This clonotype originated in a woman in her twenties or thirties in good health. The J gene is TRBJ2-5, the V gene TRBV29-1, with 10 positions matching TRBD2. What was sequenced was naive CD4+ T cells sorted from blood. Subset described: CD45RA+ positively selected. CDR3 loop: CSALAGEETQYF. The CDR3 DNA sequence: TGCAGCGCCCTAGCGGGGGAAGAGACCCAGTACTTC. The entire variable domain, with the rest obtained from reference TRBV29-1 and TRBJ2-5, is as follows: SAVISQKPSRDICQRGTSLTIQCQVDSQVTMMFWYRQQPGQSLTLIATANQGSEATYESGFVIDKFPISRPNLTFSTLTVSNMSPEDSSIYLCSALAGEETQYFGPGTRLLVL.